This TCR beta chain was found in a study of T-cell memory formation after mild COVID-19. Study-wide results and limits: In second-wave clones peaking day 37, SARS-CoV-2 specificity remained unconfirmed. Later expanders leaned toward CD4+, whereas clones contracting from day 15 to 85 were balanced CD4/CD8. Cross-reactive memory apparently joined, as some responding clones appeared in pre-infection memory.

The CDR3 length is 14 residues. The V end was cut by 0 bases, the J end by 4 bases, with 7 bases between. In germline, CDR1 is GTSNPN, CDR2 SVGIG (reference sequence). 5'RACE primed from the constant segment yielded TCR alpha and TCR beta cDNA libraries bearing sample barcodes and UMIs. One entry per CDR3 protein results from TCRdb running MiXCR on the 5' RACE reads. Of approximately 430,000 distinct CDR3 sequences detected, about 25% appear once; the ten largest clones hold under 15%. This clonotype has a single count. Its antigen is not known. The sequenced material came from PBMCs or a T cell subset sorted from them (not recorded which). The V call is TRBV30, the J call TRBJ1-6; the D is unclear. The sequence derives from an adult woman who had mild COVID-19 (a few samples of this study predate the infection). Cell type and time point are not known. CDR3 protein: CAWSVRTYNSPLHF. Here the CDR3 DNA reads TGTGCCTGGAGTGTTCGTACTTATAATTCACCCCTCCACTTT. Looking up the rest from reference TRBV30 and TRBJ1-6 gives the full variable domain: SQTIHQWPATLVQPVGSPLSLECTVEGTSNPNLYWYRQAAGRGLQLLFYSVGIGQISSEVPQNLSASRPQDRQFILSSKKLLLSDSGFYLCAWSVRTYNSPLHFGNGTRLTVT.